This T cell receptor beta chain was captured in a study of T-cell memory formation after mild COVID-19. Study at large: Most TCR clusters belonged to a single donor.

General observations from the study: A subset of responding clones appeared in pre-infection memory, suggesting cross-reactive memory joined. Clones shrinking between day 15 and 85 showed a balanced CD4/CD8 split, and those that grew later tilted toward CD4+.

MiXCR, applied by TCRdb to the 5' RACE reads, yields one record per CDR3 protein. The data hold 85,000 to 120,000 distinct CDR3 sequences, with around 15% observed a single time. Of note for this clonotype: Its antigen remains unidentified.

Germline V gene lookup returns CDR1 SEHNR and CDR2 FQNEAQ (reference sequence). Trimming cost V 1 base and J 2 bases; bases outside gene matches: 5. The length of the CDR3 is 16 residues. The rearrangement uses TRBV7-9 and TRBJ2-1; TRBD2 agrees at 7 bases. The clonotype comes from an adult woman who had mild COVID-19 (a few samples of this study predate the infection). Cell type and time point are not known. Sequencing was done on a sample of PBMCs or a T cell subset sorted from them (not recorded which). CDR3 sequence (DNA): TGTGCCAGCAGCTTAGAGTCTAGCGGAACCTACAATGAGCAGTTCTTC. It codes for CASSLESSGTYNEQFF. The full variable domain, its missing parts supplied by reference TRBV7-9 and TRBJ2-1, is DTGVSQNPRHKITKRGQNVTFRCDPISEHNRLYWYRQTLGQGPEFLTYFQNEAQLEKSRLLSDRFSAERPKGSFSTLEIQRTEQGDSAMYLCASSLESSGTYNEQFFGPGTRLTVL.